This T cell receptor beta chain was found in a study of T cell repertoires in cytomegalovirus infection. Study context: Selected CMV epitopes included recently identified HLA-C-restricted ones as well as well-studied HLA-B-restricted ones. Indications of both CMV infection and matching HLA type were provided by public TCR beta signatures.

This clonotype was detected only a few times. Its antigen remains unknown. V lost 10 bases, J lost 0 bases, and 10 bases stayed unmatched. Looked up from germline, CDR1 is SEHNR and CDR2 is FQNEAQ (reference sequence). This CDR3 spans 17 amino acids. TCRdb re-analysed the reads in MiXCR, keeping a single row per CDR3 protein. Of hundreds of thousands of distinct CDR3 sequences in the sample, roughly a third are singletons; the top ten hold roughly a sixth. Study-wide findings and caveats: CMV-specific TCR beta clonotypes restricted by HLA-C were the ones dominating the ex vivo response. Cumulative frequency of public TCR beta families picked out carriers of CMV plus the relevant HLA.

This clonotype originated in a human donor in good health (CMV status not recorded). Some clones in this sample may be carry-over from other donors' samples. This sample comprised cultured PBMCs, obtained from culture after CMV antigen stimulation. The chain uses TRBV7-9 and TRBJ2-6, with 9 positions matching TRBD2. The CDR3 DNA sequence: TGTGCCACCGAGTTAGCGGGAGACCACTCTGGGGCCAACGTCCTGACTTTC. Protein sequence: CATELAGDHSGANVLTF.